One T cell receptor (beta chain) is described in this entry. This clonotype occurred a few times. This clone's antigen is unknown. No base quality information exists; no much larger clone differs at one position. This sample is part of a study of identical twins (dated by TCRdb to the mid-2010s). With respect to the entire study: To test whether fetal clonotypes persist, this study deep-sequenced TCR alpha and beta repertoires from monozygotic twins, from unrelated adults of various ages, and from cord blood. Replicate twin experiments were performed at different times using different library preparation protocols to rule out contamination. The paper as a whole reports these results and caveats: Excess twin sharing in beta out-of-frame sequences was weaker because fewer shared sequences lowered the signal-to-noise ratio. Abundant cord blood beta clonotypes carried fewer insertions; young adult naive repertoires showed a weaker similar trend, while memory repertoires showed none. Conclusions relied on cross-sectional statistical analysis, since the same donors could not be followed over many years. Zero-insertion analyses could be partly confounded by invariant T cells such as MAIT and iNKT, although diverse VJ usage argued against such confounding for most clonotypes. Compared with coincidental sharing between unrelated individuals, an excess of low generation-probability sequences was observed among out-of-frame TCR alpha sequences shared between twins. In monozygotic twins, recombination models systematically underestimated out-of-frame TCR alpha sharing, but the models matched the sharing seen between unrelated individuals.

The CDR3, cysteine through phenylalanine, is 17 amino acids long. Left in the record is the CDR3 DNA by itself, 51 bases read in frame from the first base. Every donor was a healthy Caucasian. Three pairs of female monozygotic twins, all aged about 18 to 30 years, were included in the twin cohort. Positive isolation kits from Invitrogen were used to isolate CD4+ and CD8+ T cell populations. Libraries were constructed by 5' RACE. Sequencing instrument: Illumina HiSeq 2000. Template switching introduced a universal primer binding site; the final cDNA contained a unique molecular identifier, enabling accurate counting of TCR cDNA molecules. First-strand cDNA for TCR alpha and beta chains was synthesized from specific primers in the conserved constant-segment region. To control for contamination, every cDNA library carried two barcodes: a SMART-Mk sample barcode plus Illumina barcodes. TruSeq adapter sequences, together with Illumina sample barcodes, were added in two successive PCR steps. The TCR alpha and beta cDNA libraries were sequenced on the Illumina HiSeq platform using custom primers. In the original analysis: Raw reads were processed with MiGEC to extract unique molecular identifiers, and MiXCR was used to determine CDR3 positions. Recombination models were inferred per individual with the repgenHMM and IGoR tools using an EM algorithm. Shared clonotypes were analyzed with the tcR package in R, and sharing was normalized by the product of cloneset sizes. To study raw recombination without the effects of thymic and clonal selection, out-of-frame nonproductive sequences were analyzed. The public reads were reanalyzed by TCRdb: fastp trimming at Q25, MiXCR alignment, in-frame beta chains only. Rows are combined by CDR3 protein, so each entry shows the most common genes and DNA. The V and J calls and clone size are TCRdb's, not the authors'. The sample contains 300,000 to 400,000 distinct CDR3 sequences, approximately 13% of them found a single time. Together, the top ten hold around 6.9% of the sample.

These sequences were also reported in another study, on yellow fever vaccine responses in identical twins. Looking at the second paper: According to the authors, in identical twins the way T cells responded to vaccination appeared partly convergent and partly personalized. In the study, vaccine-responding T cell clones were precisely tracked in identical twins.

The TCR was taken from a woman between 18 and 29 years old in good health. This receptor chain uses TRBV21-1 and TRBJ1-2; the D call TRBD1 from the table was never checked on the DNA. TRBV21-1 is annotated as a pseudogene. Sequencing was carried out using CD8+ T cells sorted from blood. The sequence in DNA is TGTGCCAGCAGCAAAAAAGGAGCAGGGCGGCCCGACTATGGCTACACCTTC. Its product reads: CASSKKGAGRPDYGYTF.